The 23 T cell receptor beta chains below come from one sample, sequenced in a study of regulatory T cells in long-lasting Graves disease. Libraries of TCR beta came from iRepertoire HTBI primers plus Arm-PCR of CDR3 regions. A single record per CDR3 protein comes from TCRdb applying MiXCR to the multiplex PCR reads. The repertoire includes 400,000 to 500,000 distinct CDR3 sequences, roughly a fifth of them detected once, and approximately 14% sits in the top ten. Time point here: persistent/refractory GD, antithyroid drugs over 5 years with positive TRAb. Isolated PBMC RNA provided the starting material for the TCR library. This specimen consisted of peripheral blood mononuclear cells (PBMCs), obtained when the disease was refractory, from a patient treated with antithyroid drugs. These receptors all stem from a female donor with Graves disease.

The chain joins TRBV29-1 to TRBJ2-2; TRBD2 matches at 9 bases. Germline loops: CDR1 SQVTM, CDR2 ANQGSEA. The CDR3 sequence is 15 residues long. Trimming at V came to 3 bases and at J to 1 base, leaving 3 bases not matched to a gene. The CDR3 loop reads CSVERLAENTGELFF. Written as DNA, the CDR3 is TGCAGCGTTGAGCGACTAGCGGAGAACACCGGGGAGCTGTTTTTT.

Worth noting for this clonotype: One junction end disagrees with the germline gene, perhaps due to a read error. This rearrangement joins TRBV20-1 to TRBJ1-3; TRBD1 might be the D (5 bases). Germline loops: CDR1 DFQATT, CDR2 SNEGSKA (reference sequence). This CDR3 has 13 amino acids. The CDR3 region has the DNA TGCAGTGCTAGCAGGGAAGCAGGAAGCACCATATATTTT. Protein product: CSASREAGSTIYF.

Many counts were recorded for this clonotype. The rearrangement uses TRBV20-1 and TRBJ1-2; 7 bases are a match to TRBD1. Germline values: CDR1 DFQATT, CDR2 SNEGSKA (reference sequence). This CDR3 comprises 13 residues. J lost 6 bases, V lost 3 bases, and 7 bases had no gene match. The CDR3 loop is CSASWPGQDGYTF. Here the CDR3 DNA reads TGCAGTGCTAGCTGGCCCGGACAGGATGGCTACACCTTC.

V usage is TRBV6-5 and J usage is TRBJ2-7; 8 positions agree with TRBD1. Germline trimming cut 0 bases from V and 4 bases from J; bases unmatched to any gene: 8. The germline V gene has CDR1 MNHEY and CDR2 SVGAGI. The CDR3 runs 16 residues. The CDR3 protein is CASSYSAAGGRYEQYF. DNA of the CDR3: TGTGCCAGCAGTTACTCTGCAGCAGGGGGCCGGTACGAGCAGTACTTC.

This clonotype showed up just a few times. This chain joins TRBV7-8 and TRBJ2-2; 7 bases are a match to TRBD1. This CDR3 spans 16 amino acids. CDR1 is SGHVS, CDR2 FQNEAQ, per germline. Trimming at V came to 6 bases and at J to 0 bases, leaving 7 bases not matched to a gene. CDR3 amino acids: CASSRAGTANTGELFF. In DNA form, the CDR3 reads TGTGCCAGCAGTCGAGCAGGGACAGCGAACACCGGGGAGCTGTTTTTT. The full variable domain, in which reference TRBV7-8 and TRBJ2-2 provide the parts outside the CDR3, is GAGVSQSPRYKVAKRGQDVALRCDPISGHVSLFWYQQALGQGPEFLTYFQNEAQLDKSGLPSDRFFAERPEGSVSTLKIQRTQQEDSAVYLCASSRAGTANTGELFFGEGSRLTVL.

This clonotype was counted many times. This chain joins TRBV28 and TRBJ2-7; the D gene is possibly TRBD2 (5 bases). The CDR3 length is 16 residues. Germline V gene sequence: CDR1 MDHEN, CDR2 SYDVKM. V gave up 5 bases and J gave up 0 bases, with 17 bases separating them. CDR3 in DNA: TGTGCCAGCAGTCCCTTCGCGGGTTCTACCTCCTACGAGCAGTACTTC. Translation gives CASSPFAGSTSYEQYF.

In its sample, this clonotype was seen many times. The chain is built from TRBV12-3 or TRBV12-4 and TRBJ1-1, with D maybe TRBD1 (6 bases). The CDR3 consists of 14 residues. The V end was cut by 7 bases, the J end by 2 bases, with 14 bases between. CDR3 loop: CASTSTGVNTEAFF. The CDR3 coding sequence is TGTGCCAGCACCTCGACAGGAGTAAACACTGAAGCTTTCTTT.

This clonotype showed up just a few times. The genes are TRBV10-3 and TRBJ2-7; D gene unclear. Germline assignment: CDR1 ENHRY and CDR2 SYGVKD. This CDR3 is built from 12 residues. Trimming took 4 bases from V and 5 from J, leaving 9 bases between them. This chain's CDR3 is CAISGLGDEQYF. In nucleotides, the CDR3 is TGTGCCATCAGTGGATTGGGCGACGAGCAGTACTTC.

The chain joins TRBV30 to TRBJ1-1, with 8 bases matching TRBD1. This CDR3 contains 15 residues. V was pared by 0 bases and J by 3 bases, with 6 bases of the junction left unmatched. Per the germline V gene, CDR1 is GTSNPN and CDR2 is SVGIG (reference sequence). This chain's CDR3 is CAWSVLVQGDTEAFF. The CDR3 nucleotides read TGTGCCTGGAGTGTATTAGTACAGGGGGACACTGAAGCTTTCTTT.

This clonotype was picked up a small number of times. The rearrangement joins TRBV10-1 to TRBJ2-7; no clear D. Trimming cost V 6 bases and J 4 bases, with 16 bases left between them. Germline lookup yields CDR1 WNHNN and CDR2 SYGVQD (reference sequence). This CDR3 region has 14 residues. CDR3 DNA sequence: TGCGCCAGCAGCCCCGGGCCCTTAGGGTACGAGCAGTACTTC. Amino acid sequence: CASSPGPLGYEQYF.

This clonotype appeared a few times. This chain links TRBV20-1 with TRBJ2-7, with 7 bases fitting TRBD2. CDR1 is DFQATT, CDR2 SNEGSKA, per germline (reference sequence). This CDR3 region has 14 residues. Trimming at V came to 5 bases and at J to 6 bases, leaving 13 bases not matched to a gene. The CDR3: CSAYFRDYWSEQYF. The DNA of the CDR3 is TGCAGTGCTTATTTCCGGGACTACTGGTCCGAGCAGTACTTC.

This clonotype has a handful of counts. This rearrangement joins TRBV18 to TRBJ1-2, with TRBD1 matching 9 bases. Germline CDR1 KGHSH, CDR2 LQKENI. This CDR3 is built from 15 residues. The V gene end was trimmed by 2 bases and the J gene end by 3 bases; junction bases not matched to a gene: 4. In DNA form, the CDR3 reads TGTGCCAGCTCACCAGGGACAGGGTTTGACTATGGCTACACCTTC. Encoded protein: CASSPGTGFDYGYTF.

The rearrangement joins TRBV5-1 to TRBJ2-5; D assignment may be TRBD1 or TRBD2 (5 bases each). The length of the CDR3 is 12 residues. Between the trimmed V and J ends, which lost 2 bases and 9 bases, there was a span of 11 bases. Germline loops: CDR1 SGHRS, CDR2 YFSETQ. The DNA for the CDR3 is TGCGCCAGCAGCTTATCCAGGGAGCCCCAGTACTTC. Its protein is CASSLSREPQYF.

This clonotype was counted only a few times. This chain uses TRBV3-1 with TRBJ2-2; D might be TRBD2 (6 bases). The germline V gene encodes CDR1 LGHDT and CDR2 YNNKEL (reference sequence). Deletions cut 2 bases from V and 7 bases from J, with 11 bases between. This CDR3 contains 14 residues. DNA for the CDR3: TGTGCCAGCAGCCAAACGACTAGTTTCGGGGAGCTGTTTTTT. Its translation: CASSQTTSFGELFF.

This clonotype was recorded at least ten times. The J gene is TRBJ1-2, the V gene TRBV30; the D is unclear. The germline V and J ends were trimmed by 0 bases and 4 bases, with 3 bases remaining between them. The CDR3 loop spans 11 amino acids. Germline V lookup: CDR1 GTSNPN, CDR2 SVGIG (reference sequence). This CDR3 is CAWSVRYGYTF. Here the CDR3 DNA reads TGTGCCTGGAGTGTACGCTATGGCTACACCTTC.

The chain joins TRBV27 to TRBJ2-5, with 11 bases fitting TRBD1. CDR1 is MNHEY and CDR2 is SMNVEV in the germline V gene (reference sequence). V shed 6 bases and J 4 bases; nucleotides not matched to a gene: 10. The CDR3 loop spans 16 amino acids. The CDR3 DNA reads TGTGCCAGCAGGGACTCCGGGACAGGGGGGGGAGAGACCCAGTACTTC. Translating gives CASRDSGTGGGETQYF.

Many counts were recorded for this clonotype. The CDR3: CASSARRTATYEQYF. The CDR3 DNA reads as TGTGCCAGCAGCGCTAGGCGGACTGCGACCTACGAGCAGTACTTC. The J gene is TRBJ2-7, the V gene TRBV11-2; perhaps TRBD2 as D (5 bases). Germline assignment: CDR1 SGHAT and CDR2 FQNNGV. Trimming left V 5 bases short and J 2 bases short, with 16 bases between. This CDR3 spans 15 amino acids.

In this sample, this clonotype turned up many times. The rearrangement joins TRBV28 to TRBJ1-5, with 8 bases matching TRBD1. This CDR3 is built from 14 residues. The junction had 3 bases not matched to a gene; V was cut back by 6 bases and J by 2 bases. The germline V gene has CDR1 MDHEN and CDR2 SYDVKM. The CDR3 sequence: CASSPDRGNQPQHF. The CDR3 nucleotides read TGTGCCAGCAGCCCGGACAGGGGCAATCAGCCCCAGCATTTT.

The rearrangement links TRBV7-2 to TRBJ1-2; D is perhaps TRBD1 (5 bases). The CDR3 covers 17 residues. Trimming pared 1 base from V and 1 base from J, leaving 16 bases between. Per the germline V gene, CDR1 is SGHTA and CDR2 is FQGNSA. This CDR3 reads CASSLGGAGFGNYGYTF. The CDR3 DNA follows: TGTGCCAGCAGCTTAGGGGGAGCAGGGTTCGGTAACTATGGCTACACCTTC.

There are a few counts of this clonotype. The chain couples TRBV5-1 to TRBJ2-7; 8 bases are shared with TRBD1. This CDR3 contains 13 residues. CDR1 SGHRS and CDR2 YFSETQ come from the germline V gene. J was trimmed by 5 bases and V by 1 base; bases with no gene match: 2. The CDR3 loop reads CASSLNRGNEQYF. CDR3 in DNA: TGCGCCAGCAGCTTGAACAGGGGGAACGAGCAGTACTTC.

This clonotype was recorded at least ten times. CDR3 region: CASSFGLAGETQYF. The CDR3 DNA follows: TGTGCCAGCAGCTTCGGACTAGCGGGAGAGACCCAGTACTTC. The chain couples TRBV7-2 to TRBJ2-5; TRBD2 matches 11 bases. CDR1 SGHTA and CDR2 FQGNSA come from the germline V gene. The CDR3 spans 14 residues. V lost 3 bases to trimming and J lost 4 bases; unmatched junction nucleotides: 1.

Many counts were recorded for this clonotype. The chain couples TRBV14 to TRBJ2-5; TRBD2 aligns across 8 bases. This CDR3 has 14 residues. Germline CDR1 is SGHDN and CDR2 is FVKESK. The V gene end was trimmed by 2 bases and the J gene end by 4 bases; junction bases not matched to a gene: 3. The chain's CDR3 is CASSQSGSRETQYF. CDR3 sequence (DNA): TGTGCCAGCAGCCAAAGCGGGAGTCGAGAGACCCAGTACTTC.

This CDR3 is CASSLSSHNEQFF. The CDR3 bases are TGTGCCAGCAGCTTATCTAGCCACAATGAGCAGTTCTTC. The chain is built from TRBV7-3 and TRBJ2-1, with TRBD2 as a possible D gene (5 bases). This CDR3 region has 13 residues. CDR1 is SGHTA and CDR2 is FQGTGA in the germline V gene. The V and J ends lost 2 bases and 5 bases respectively, with 7 bases between them.